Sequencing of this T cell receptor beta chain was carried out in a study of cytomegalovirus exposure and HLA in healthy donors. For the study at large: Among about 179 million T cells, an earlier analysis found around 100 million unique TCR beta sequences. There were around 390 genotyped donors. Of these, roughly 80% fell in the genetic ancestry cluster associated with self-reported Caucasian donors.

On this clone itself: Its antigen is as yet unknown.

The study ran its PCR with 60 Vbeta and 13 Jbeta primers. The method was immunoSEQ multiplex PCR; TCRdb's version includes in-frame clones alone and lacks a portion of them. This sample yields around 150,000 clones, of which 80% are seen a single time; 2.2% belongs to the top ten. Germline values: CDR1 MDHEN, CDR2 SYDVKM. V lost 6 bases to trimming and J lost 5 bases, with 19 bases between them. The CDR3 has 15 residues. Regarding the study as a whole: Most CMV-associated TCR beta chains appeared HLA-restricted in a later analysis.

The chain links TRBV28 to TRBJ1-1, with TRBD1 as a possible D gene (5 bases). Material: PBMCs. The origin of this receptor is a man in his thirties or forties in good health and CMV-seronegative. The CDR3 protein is CASSSRVGGWTEAFF. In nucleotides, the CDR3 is TGTGCCAGCAGCTCCAGGGTGGGGGGGTGGACTGAAGCTTTCTTT.